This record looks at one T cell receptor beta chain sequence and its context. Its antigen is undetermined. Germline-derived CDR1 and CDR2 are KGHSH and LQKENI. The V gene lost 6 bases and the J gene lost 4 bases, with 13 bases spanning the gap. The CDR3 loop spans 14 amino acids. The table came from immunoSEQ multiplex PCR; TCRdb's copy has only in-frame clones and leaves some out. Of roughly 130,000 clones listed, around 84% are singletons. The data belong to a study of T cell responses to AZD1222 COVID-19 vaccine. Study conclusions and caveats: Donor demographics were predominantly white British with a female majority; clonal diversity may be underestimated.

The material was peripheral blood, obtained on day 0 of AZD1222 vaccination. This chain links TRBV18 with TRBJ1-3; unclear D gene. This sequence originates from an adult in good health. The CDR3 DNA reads TGTGCCAGCTCGTCTAACCAAGGAGGAAACACCATATATTTT. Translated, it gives CASSSNQGGNTIYF.